One and the same sample provided the 29 T cell receptor beta chains below, sequenced in a study of blood T cell repertoires in COVID-19. The assay was immunoSEQ multiplex PCR, and TCRdb's table has in-frame clones only and misses some. The sample shows more than 250,000 clones, about 92% of them seen only once. The specimen was PBMCs or T cells enriched from blood (not recorded which). The receptors come from a woman under 40 who had recovered from COVID-19.

V gene TRBV9 combines with J gene TRBJ2-1; TRBD2 agrees at 16 bases. V gave up 2 bases and J gave up 0 bases; unmatched junction bases: 8. Per the germline V gene, CDR1 is SGDLS and CDR2 is YYNGEE. The CDR3 is 20 residues long. The CDR3 loop is CASSVRPGLAGGTSYNEQFF. The CDR3 DNA is TGTGCCAGCAGCGTGAGGCCGGGACTAGCGGGGGGGACCTCCTACAATGAGCAGTTCTTC.

This clone was picked up one time. V gene TRBV5-1 combines with J gene TRBJ1-3; TRBD1 might be the D (6 bases). Between the trimmed V and J ends, which lost 4 bases and 1 base, there was a span of 18 bases. There are 17 residues in the CDR3. In germline, CDR1 is SGHRS, CDR2 YFSETQ. The CDR3 sequence is CASSKGQSGSSGNTIYF. Written as DNA, the CDR3 is TGCGCCAGCAGCAAAGGACAGTCTGGATCTTCTGGAAACACCATATATTTT.

The chain recombines TRBV3-1 (or the pseudogene TRBV3-2) with TRBJ2-4, with TRBD1 matching over 11 bases. V lost 4 bases and J lost 9; bases outside the gene matches: 11. CDR3 length equals 16 residues. Germline V gene sequence: CDR1 LGHDT, CDR2 YNNKEL (reference sequence). The CDR3: CASSLGTGGIVSIQYF. CDR3 sequence (DNA): TGTGCCAGCAGCCTGGGGACAGGGGGTATCGTGTCCATTCAGTACTTC.

This chain joins TRBV28 and TRBJ1-4, with D maybe TRBD1 (5 bases). Germline V CDR1 and CDR2: MDHEN, SYDVKM. V was shortened by 2 bases and J by 8 bases, with 9 bases between the two germline ends. The CDR3 contains 13 residues. CDR3 amino acids: CASSLGGEEKLFF. In nucleotides, the CDR3 is TGTGCCAGCAGTTTAGGGGGGGAAGAAAAACTGTTTTTT.

CDR3 in DNA: TGTGCCAGCAGTTCAGAACCCCTTCCCGAGCAGTACTTC. This gives the protein CASSSEPLPEQYF. The chain uses TRBV28 and TRBJ2-7, with unresolved D. The CDR3 is 13 residues long. Trimming left V 4 bases short and J 6 bases short, with 13 bases between. The germline gives CDR1 MDHEN, CDR2 SYDVKM.

The V call is TRBV27, the J call TRBJ2-7, with D possibly being TRBD2 (5 bases). Germline CDR1 and CDR2: MNHEY and SMNVEV (reference sequence). Between the trimmed V and J ends, which lost 5 bases and 1 base, there was a span of 9 bases. The CDR3 contains 13 residues. CDR3 protein: CASSVRGSYEQYF. The CDR3 DNA is TGTGCCAGCAGTGTCCGGGGATCCTACGAGCAGTACTTC.

V usage is TRBV28 and J usage is TRBJ2-2, with D hard to call. V gave up 4 bases and J gave up 4 bases, with 13 bases separating them. In germline, CDR1 is MDHEN, CDR2 SYDVKM. This CDR3 comprises 15 residues. In DNA form, the CDR3 reads TGTGCCAGCAGTTCCCCCCATCCGGGCACCGGGGAGCTGTTTTTT. Protein product: CASSSPHPGTGELFF.

As for this clone: The sample carries other DNA sequences with the same CDR3. The J gene is TRBJ1-1, the V gene TRBV28; 10 bases match TRBD1. This CDR3 comprises 15 residues. Germline V CDR1 and CDR2: MDHEN, SYDVKM. J was trimmed by 1 base and V by 3 bases; bases with no gene match: 2. CDR3 protein: CASSLWTGGNTEAFF. The CDR3 bases are TGTGCCAGCAGTTTGTGGACAGGGGGGAACACTGAAGCTTTCTTT.

The chain combines TRBV29-1 with TRBJ1-5, with a possible D match to TRBD1 (6 bases). There are 13 residues in the CDR3. V lost 4 bases to trimming and J lost 4 bases, with 11 bases between them. Germline assignment: CDR1 SQVTM and CDR2 ANQGSEA. The CDR3 bases are TGCAGCGTTGGTCAGGGGCTGAATCAGCCCCAGCATTTT. Protein: CSVGQGLNQPQHF. The variable domain in full, with the rest retrieved from reference TRBV29-1 and TRBJ1-5, is SAVISQKPSRDICQRGTSLTIQCQVDSQVTMMFWYRQQPGQSLTLIATANQGSEATYESGFVIDKFPISRPNLTFSTLTVSNMSPEDSSIYLCSVGQGLNQPQHFGDGTRLSIL.

The rearrangement joins TRBV5-1 to TRBJ1-3, with a possible D match to TRBD1 (6 bases). Germline CDR1 reads SGHRS; CDR2 reads YFSETQ. The CDR3 extends over 14 amino acids. Trimming stripped 0 bases from V and 3 bases from J, with 7 bases between. In DNA form, the CDR3 reads TGCGCCAGCAGCTTGGAGGGGGTTGGAAACACCATATATTTT. This translates into CASSLEGVGNTIYF.

The chain joins TRBV28 to TRBJ1-5, with no clear D. The CDR3 loop spans 14 amino acids. V lost 1 base to trimming and J lost 3 bases, with 7 bases between them. Germline lookup yields CDR1 MDHEN and CDR2 SYDVKM. The CDR3 DNA reads TGTGCCAGCAGTTTATTCCGGGTCAATCAGCCCCAGCATTTT. This codes for CASSLFRVNQPQHF.

CDR3 region: CASTGGTSRETQYF. The CDR3 DNA sequence: TGCGCCAGCACGGGCGGGACGTCGCGAGAGACCCAGTACTTC. The V call is TRBV5-1, the J call TRBJ2-5, with D perhaps matching TRBD2 (6 bases). The CDR3 has 14 amino acids. The germline V gene encodes CDR1 SGHRS and CDR2 YFSETQ. Trimming removed 6 bases at V and 4 bases at J, with 16 bases between.

This clone came up once. This chain joins TRBV19 and TRBJ2-1, with D possibly TRBD2 on 5 matching bases. V was trimmed by 11 bases and J by 0 bases, leaving 14 bases between them. Per the germline V gene, CDR1 is LNHDA and CDR2 is SQIVND (reference sequence). CDR3 length: 14 residues. CDR3 nucleotides: TGTGCCGCTAGCCCCCCCAGCTCCTACAATGAGCAGTTCTTC. Protein sequence: CAASPPSSYNEQFF.

The CDR3 spells CASSSGQGATDTQYF. CDR3 coding DNA: TGTGCCAGCAGCTCCGGACAGGGGGCAACAGATACGCAGTATTTT. This rearrangement joins TRBV7-3 to TRBJ2-3; 11 positions match TRBD1. CDR3 length equals 15 residues. J gave up 3 bases and V 4 bases, and 3 bases lay outside the gene matches. The V gene's germline CDR1 is SGHTA and CDR2 FQGTGA.

This clone was seen a single time. This chain uses TRBV7-6 with TRBJ1-2, with 7 bases that match TRBD1. V was clipped by 5 bases and J by 4 bases; unmatched bases: 10. The CDR3 has 15 residues. Germline V gene lookup returns CDR1 SGHVS and CDR2 FNYEAQ. CDR3 amino acids: CASSDDRVGAYGYTF. The CDR3 DNA sequence: TGTGCCAGCAGCGACGACAGGGTAGGGGCCTATGGCTACACCTTC.

The rearrangement uses TRBV21-1 and TRBJ1-5. TRBV21-1 is termed a pseudogene. There are 15 residues in the CDR3. The CDR3 sequence: CASSKSAGFNQPQHF. The CDR3 DNA sequence: TGTGCCAGCAGCAAAAGTGCCGGGTTCAATCAGCCCCAGCATTTT.

V usage is TRBV6-6 and J usage is TRBJ2-7; D is uncertain. The germline V and J ends were trimmed by 0 bases and 2 bases, with 8 bases remaining between them. The CDR3 runs 14 residues. The germline V gene encodes CDR1 MNHNY and CDR2 SVGAGI (reference sequence). CDR3 DNA sequence: TGTGCCAGCAGTTACTCTCACACCCCCTACGAGCAGTACTTC. Amino acid sequence: CASSYSHTPYEQYF.

The sample holds a few counts of this clone. The CDR3 loop reads CASSQGGSGTGELFF. For the CDR3, the DNA is TGTGCCAGCAGCCAAGGCGGGAGTGGCACCGGGGAGCTGTTTTTT. The chain joins TRBV3-1 (or the pseudogene TRBV3-2) to TRBJ2-2; 7 nucleotides match TRBD2. This CDR3 is built from 15 residues. Germline V gives CDR1 LGHDT, CDR2 YNNKEL (reference sequence). The V segment lost 1 base and the J segment 4 bases; nucleotides outside the gene matches: 3.

This clone was counted only a few times. This chain links TRBV5-1 with TRBJ2-3, with TRBD2 identical over 7 bases. CDR1 SGHRS and CDR2 YFSETQ come from the germline V gene. The length of the CDR3 is 13 residues. J was trimmed by 4 bases and V by 4 bases; bases with no gene match: 3. The CDR3: CASSPGLPDTQYF. In DNA form, the CDR3 reads TGCGCCAGCAGCCCGGGACTACCAGATACGCAGTATTTT.

The chain recombines TRBV7-9 with TRBJ2-7; 7 bases agree with TRBD1. In germline, CDR1 is SEHNR, CDR2 FQNEAQ (reference sequence). This CDR3 is 14 amino acids long. After removal of 7 bases from V and 0 bases from J, the junction contained 6 bases not matched to a gene. The CDR3 nucleotides read TGTGCCAGCACCCGAGGGACAGACTCCTACGAGCAGTACTTC. As protein: CASTRGTDSYEQYF.

The chain links TRBV10-3 to TRBJ2-2; 7 bases are shared with TRBD2. The CDR3 sequence is 13 residues long. After removal of 5 bases from V and 13 bases from J, the junction contained 10 bases not matched to a gene. The germline V gene encodes CDR1 ENHRY and CDR2 SYGVKD. CDR3 in DNA: TGTGCCATCAGTCCCTCAAGGGAGGGGACGCTGTTTTTT. Protein: CAISPSREGTLFF.

This chain joins TRBV4-3 and TRBJ1-5; D is unresolved. The germline CDR1 and CDR2 sequences are LGHNA and YSLEER. V lost 1 base and J 7 bases, leaving 11 bases between the germline ends. This CDR3 is 14 amino acids long. CDR3 residues: CASSQAARGQPQHF. The DNA of the CDR3 is TGCGCCAGCAGCCAAGCGGCTAGAGGCCAGCCCCAGCATTTT.

This chain joins TRBV6-2 or TRBV6-3 and TRBJ2-1; 9 bases are a match to TRBD2. J gave up 7 bases and V 0 bases, and 7 bases lay outside the gene matches. There are 16 residues in the CDR3. Per the germline V gene, CDR1 is MNHEY and CDR2 is SVGEGT. The CDR3 DNA reads as TGTGCCAGCAGTTACTCGACAGCGGGAGGTTCGAATGAGCAGTTCTTC. Its protein is CASSYSTAGGSNEQFF.

The rearrangement links TRBV19 to TRBJ1-2, with D possibly being TRBD1 (6 bases). Germline V gene data show CDR1 as LNHDA and CDR2 as SQIVND (reference sequence). Deletions cut 7 bases from V and 3 bases from J, with 12 bases between. This CDR3 contains 13 residues. CDR3 bases: TGTGCCAGTAAGGGGGACGGGCACTATGGCTACACCTTC. As protein: CASKGDGHYGYTF.

The chain combines TRBV28 with TRBJ1-5; possible D gene TRBD1, 5 bases. The CDR3 is 13 residues long. V was cut by 7 bases and J by 3 bases, with 10 bases left in between. The germline gives CDR1 MDHEN, CDR2 SYDVKM. This CDR3 reads CASITGHNQPQHF. The DNA for the CDR3 is TGTGCCAGCATCACAGGCCACAATCAGCCCCAGCATTTT.

The chain recombines TRBV7-3 with TRBJ2-2; D is possibly TRBD1 (5 bases). Deletions cut 2 bases from V and 1 base from J, with 5 bases between. The CDR3 contains 14 residues. CDR1 and CDR2 from the germline V gene are SGHTA and FQGTGA. The CDR3 nucleotides read TGTGCCAGCAGCTTACAGGGGAACACCGGGGAGCTGTTTTTT. Its translation: CASSLQGNTGELFF. The whole variable domain, remainder taken from reference TRBV7-3 and TRBJ2-2, is GAGVSQTPSNKVTEKGKYVELRCDPISGHTALYWYRQSLGQGPEFLIYFQGTGAADDSGLPNDRFFAVRPEGSVSTLKIQRTERGDSAVYLCASSLQGNTGELFFGEGSRLTVL.

The chain carries TRBV11-2 and TRBJ1-2, with 7 bases that match TRBD1. Germline V CDR1 and CDR2: SGHAT, FQNNGV. The CDR3 has 15 amino acids. V gave up 1 base and J gave up 3 bases; unmatched junction bases: 5. The CDR3 sequence: CASSLGRGWDYGYTF. CDR3 DNA sequence: TGTGCCAGCAGCTTAGGCAGGGGGTGGGACTATGGCTACACCTTC.

The V gene is TRBV5-1, the J gene TRBJ2-5; D is possibly TRBD2 (6 bases). Germline lookup yields CDR1 SGHRS and CDR2 YFSETQ. Trimming took off 0 bases at V and 5 bases at J, with 17 bases between the two ends. This CDR3 is 16 amino acids long. The CDR3 loop reads CASSLVLDGGRETQYF. The CDR3 bases are TGCGCCAGCAGCTTGGTTCTGGACGGGGGTCGGGAGACCCAGTACTTC.

This clone was found once. This chain uses TRBV5-1 with TRBJ1-1; 8 bases match TRBD1. The germline gives CDR1 SGHRS, CDR2 YFSETQ. CDR3 length equals 17 residues. J was trimmed by 5 bases and V by 0 bases; bases with no gene match: 12. The CDR3 region has the DNA TGCGCCAGCAGCTTGGGGTCTCCGGGACAGGAGGGGACTGAAGCTTTCTTT. Translating it yields CASSLGSPGQEGTEAFF.